This T cell receptor beta chain was sequenced in a study of CD8+CD57+ T cells in acquired aplastic anemia. This CDR3 is built from 13 residues. Deletions cut 5 bases from V and 6 bases from J, with 11 bases between. Germline loops: CDR1 SNHLY, CDR2 FYNNEI. TCR beta VDJ and CDR3 profiling used genomic DNA as template. From the reads, TCRdb called clonotypes with MiXCR, one entry per CDR3 protein. The sample includes some 220,000 distinct CDR3 sequences, around 32% seen only once; the top ten take roughly 1.1%. V is TRBV2 and J is TRBJ1-5; TRBD1 is a possible D gene (6 bases). Sequencing used sorted CD4+, CD8+, or CD8+CD57+ T cells (not recorded which) from PBMCs. The receptor was isolated from a human donor in good health, serving as a control. Here the CDR3 reads CASSTGFGQPQHF. The CDR3 nucleotides are TGTGCCAGCAGTACAGGGTTCGGTCAGCCCCAGCATTTT.